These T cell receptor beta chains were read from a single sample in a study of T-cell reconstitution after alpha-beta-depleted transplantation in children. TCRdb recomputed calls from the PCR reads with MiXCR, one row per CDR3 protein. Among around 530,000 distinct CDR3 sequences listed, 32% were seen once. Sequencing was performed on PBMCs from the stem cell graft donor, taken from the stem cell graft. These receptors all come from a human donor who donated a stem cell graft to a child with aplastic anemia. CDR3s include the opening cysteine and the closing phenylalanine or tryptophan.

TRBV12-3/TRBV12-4,CASSLVGRGNTIYF
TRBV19,CASRSFSGSNQPQHF
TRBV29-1,CSVTKGGGSEQYF
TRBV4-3,CASSPGWSSYNEQFF
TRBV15,CATSSRGLAGVGSSYNEQFF
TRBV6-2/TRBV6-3,CASSYVSGANVLTF
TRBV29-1,CSVGGGSETQYF
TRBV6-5,CASSYSIAGVVETQYF
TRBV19,CASSNGEFYEQYF
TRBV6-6,CASSRNDYEQYF
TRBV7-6,CASSLIGNTDTQYF
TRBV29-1,CSVFGVGGGGTDTQYF
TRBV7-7,CASSLTSASYNEQFF
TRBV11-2,CASSSTGTQDASNTGELFF
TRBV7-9,CASSLAETYGYTF
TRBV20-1,CSAARRGPDATDTQYF
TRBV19,CASSISYRSDTQYF
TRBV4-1,CASSQAGVSSYNEQFF
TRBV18,CASSPDRASSYEQYF
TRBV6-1,CASNPRGLAVEGSGGTQYF
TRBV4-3,CASSQDMRVGYGYTF
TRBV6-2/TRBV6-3,CASSLTGAGGNQPQHF
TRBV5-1,CASSLDNSPLHF
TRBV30,CAGGDSRYEQYF
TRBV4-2,CASSQNTEGETQYF
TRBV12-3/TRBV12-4,CASSLARDSGAFF
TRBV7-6,CASSLKGLTDTQYF
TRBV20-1,CSARQGGRGNQPQHF